These 17 T cell receptor beta chains came from one sample sequenced in a study of OX40 agonist ivuxolimab in advanced cancers. Receptor amplification or capture employed the immunoSEQ multiplex PCR assay. TCRdb carries this immuneACCESS record with in-frame sequences only. Its versions omit some clonotypes, under half of them owing to an unresolved V gene in the studies checked, with the rest unexplained. This sample holds 100,000 to 150,000 clones; under 95% were observed only once. Approximately 0.81% of the sample is taken by the ten largest. The source was CD4+ or CD8+ T cells sorted from blood, collected in a trial of the OX40 agonist ivuxolimab. Receptor source: an adult with an advanced solid tumor such as melanoma, head and neck, liver or kidney cancer.

The V call is TRBV5-1, the J call TRBJ1-1; no definite D call. In germline, CDR1 is SGHRS, CDR2 YFSETQ. The CDR3 totals 13 residues. V shed 1 base and J shed 0 bases, with 4 bases lying between them. For the CDR3, the DNA is TGCGCCAGCAGCTTGAACGTGAACACTGAAGCTTTCTTT. It specifies CASSLNVNTEAFF. The variable domain in full, with the rest retrieved from reference TRBV5-1 and TRBJ1-1, is KAGVTQTPRYLIKTRGQQVTLSCSPISGHRSVSWYQQTPGQGLQFLFEYFSETQRNKGNFPGRFSGRQFSNSRSEMNVSTLELGDSALYLCASSLNVNTEAFFGQGTRLTVV.

The rearrangement links TRBV5-1 to TRBJ2-3; D gene ambiguous. This CDR3 is built from 16 residues. V lost 0 bases to trimming and J lost 3 bases, with 14 bases between them. CDR1 and CDR2 from the germline V gene are SGHRS and YFSETQ. The DNA for the CDR3 is TGCGCCAGCAGCTTGGACAGTTACCTAGGGACAGATACGCAGTATTTT. It encodes CASSLDSYLGTDTQYF.

The chain has TRBV13 and TRBJ1-1; maybe TRBD1 (5 bases). V lost 6 bases and J 4 bases, leaving 12 bases between the germline ends. This CDR3 region has 13 residues. Germline V lookup: CDR1 PRHDT, CDR2 FYEKMQ (reference sequence). The CDR3 nucleotides read TGTGCCAGCAGGACCCGAGGGGTCACTGAAGCTTTCTTT. Encoded protein: CASRTRGVTEAFF.

This rearrangement joins TRBV2 to TRBJ1-2; 9 positions match TRBD1. The CDR3 contains 13 residues. V shed 8 bases and J 2 bases; nucleotides not matched to a gene: 3. From germline, CDR1 is SNHLY and CDR2 FYNNEI. The CDR3 nucleotides read TGTGCCAGCGCCGGGACAGGGAACTATGGCTACACCTTC. The encoded protein is CASAGTGNYGYTF.

This rearrangement joins TRBV10-3 to TRBJ2-1; D perhaps matches TRBD2 (6 bases). Germline CDR1 reads ENHRY; CDR2 reads SYGVKD. The length of the CDR3 is 18 residues. V shed 7 bases and J shed 1 base, with 23 bases lying between them. CDR3 nucleotides: TGTGCCATCACCCCAGTAAGGGCGGGACCGCCGTCCTACAATGAGCAGTTCTTC. This codes for CAITPVRAGPPSYNEQFF.

The J gene is TRBJ1-2, the V gene TRBV2; D not certain. The CDR3 has 11 residues. Trimming pared 0 bases from V and 8 bases from J, leaving 4 bases between. CDR1 SNHLY and CDR2 FYNNEI come from the germline V gene. The CDR3, as DNA: TGTGCCAGCAGTGAAGCACCCGGCTACACCTTC. Its protein product is CASSEAPGYTF. Full variable domain (missing parts from reference TRBV2 and TRBJ1-2): EPEVTQTPSHQVTQMGQEVILRCVPISNHLYFYWYRQILGQKVEFLVSFYNNEISEKSEIFDDQFSVERPDGSNFTLKIRSTKLEDSAMYFCASSEAPGYTFGSGTRLTVV.

The chain couples TRBV28 to TRBJ2-7; 7 nucleotides align to TRBD1. The CDR3 covers 16 residues. Germline CDR1 and CDR2: MDHEN and SYDVKM. With 7 bases clipped from V and 3 bases from J, the junction kept 15 bases outside the gene matches. CDR3 sequence: CASNVPGDSLLYEQYF. In nucleotides, the CDR3 is TGTGCCAGCAACGTCCCCGGGGACAGCCTACTCTACGAGCAGTACTTC. The whole variable domain, filled in from reference TRBV28 and TRBJ2-7, reads DVKVTQSSRYLVKRTGEKVFLECVQDMDHENMFWYRQDPGLGLRLIYFSYDVKMKEKGDIPEGYSVSREKKERFSLILESASTNQTSMYLCASNVPGDSLLYEQYFGPGTRLTVT.

The chain is built from TRBV28 and TRBJ2-2, with 9 bases fitting TRBD1. Per the germline V gene, CDR1 is MDHEN and CDR2 is SYDVKM. The CDR3 runs 15 residues. The junction had 12 bases not matched to a gene; V was cut back by 5 bases and J by 11 bases. The CDR3 DNA is TGTGCCAGCAGTCCTCCGGGACAGGGCTCAACTGAGCTGTTTTTT. Amino acid sequence: CASSPPGQGSTELFF.

The chain links TRBV19 to TRBJ2-2; TRBD2 agrees at 8 bases. CDR1 is LNHDA and CDR2 is SQIVND in the germline V gene (reference sequence). Trimming cost V 3 bases and J 1 base; bases outside gene matches: 1. This CDR3 has 15 amino acids. CDR3 DNA sequence: TGTGCCAGTAGTATCAGCGGGGGGAACACCGGGGAGCTGTTTTTT. Its translation: CASSISGGNTGELFF.

V and J are TRBV18 and TRBJ1-5; TRBD1 matches 8 bases. The CDR3 totals 15 residues. Unmatched junction bases numbered 7, after V lost 3 bases and J lost 6 bases. Germline CDR1 reads KGHSH; CDR2 reads LQKENI. The CDR3 region is CASSPLDRGGQPQHF. In nucleotides, the CDR3 is TGTGCCAGCTCACCCCTCGACAGGGGCGGTCAGCCCCAGCATTTT.

This chain connects TRBV7-9 to TRBJ1-1, with D tentatively TRBD1 (6 bases). The germline V and J ends were trimmed by 5 bases and 12 bases, with 19 bases remaining between them. The CDR3 has 13 residues. The V gene's germline CDR1 is SEHNR and CDR2 FQNEAQ (reference sequence). CDR3 region: CASSRAGAWETFF. The CDR3 nucleotides read TGTGCCAGCAGCCGAGCGGGGGCTTGGGAAACTTTCTTT.

The rearrangement uses TRBV19 and TRBJ1-1; D might be TRBD1 (6 bases). Germline V lookup: CDR1 LNHDA, CDR2 SQIVND (reference sequence). This CDR3 is built from 15 residues. Deletions cut 10 bases from V and 4 bases from J, with 22 bases between. The CDR3 DNA sequence: TGTGCCACCTCAAACCCAGGGAGGGGGGTCACTGAAGCTTTCTTT. This encodes CATSNPGRGVTEAFF.

The chain uses TRBV6-5 and TRBJ2-1; D call uncertain. Trimming took 10 bases from V and 0 from J, leaving 16 bases between them. The CDR3 has 15 residues. CDR1 is MNHEY and CDR2 is SVGAGI in the germline V gene. The CDR3 coding sequence is TGTGCCACCTCTGGATGGTCCCGCTCCTACAATGAGCAGTTCTTC. It translates to CATSGWSRSYNEQFF.

The rearrangement links TRBV10-1 to TRBJ1-1; D remains ambiguous. CDR3 length: 11 amino acids. The V end lost 7 bases, the J end lost 2 bases, and 5 bases lay between the germline ends. CDR1 and CDR2 from the germline V gene are WNHNN and SYGVQD (reference sequence). The CDR3 DNA sequence: TGCGCCAGCATCAAAAACACTGAAGCTTTCTTT. This translates into CASIKNTEAFF.

The J gene is TRBJ2-7, the V gene TRBV2; 12 bases line up with TRBD1. The CDR3 totals 14 residues. Germline lookup yields CDR1 SNHLY and CDR2 FYNNEI. Trimming took 4 bases from V and 7 from J; bases not matched to a gene: 5. CDR3 in DNA: TGTGCCAGCAGTGGGGGACAGGGGGCTGGAGAGCAGTACTTC. Protein product: CASSGGQGAGEQYF.

The chain has TRBV18 and TRBJ2-5; D uncertain. Trimming removed 0 bases at V and 0 bases at J, with 2 bases between. From germline, CDR1 is KGHSH and CDR2 LQKENI. This CDR3 has 13 residues. In DNA, the CDR3 is TGTGCCAGCTCACCACCGAACCAAGAGACCCAGTACTTC. Its protein product is CASSPPNQETQYF.

The rearrangement joins TRBV14 to TRBJ2-2; TRBD2 matches 7 bases. The CDR3 is made up of 18 amino acids. V lost 4 bases to trimming and J lost 5 bases; unmatched junction nucleotides: 16. CDR1 is SGHDN, CDR2 FVKESK, per germline. CDR3 coding DNA: TGTGCCAGCAGCCTGCTCCCCGGGAGGACTAGTTTGACCGGGGAGCTGTTTTTT. Amino acids: CASSLLPGRTSLTGELFF.